Listed below are T cell receptor beta chains from one sample, sequenced in a study of blood T cell repertoires in COVID-19. Using immunoSEQ multiplex PCR, the repertoire was profiled, and TCRdb retains in-frame clones only, with some absent. The table shows some 140,000 clones, with roughly 80% occurring only once. The material sequenced was peripheral blood. These receptor sequences come from a woman aged 55-70 years with acute or convalescent COVID-19. Both conserved end residues are part of each CDR3. D genes are given only for firm matches. The listing skips clone size in some rows; elsewhere it reads once, few, many or a size class.

>TRBV2|TRBJ2-2|-|TRBD1
CASSGQGANTGELFF
TGTGCCAGCAGCGGACAGGGGGCGAACACCGGGGAGCTGTTTTTT
>TRBV11-2|TRBJ2-5|-|-
CASSFGQGVETQYF
TGTGCCAGCAGCTTCGGGCAGGGTGTTGAGACCCAGTACTTC
>TRBV21-1|TRBJ1-2|-|-
CASSKGRQAEGGYTF
TGTGCCAGCAGCAAAGGTAGACAGGCCGAGGGGGGCTACACCTTC
>TRBV20-1|TRBJ1-2|once|-
CSASGGVGNYGYTF
TGCAGTGCTAGTGGGGGGGTTGGTAACTATGGCTACACCTTC
>TRBV10-3|TRBJ1-1|-|-
CAIRREGRTEAFF
TGTGCCATAAGACGGGAGGGTAGAACTGAAGCTTTCTTT
>TRBV7-9|TRBJ1-6|-|-
CASSLVTNNSPLHF
TGTGCCAGCAGCTTAGTTACAAATAATTCACCCCTCCACTTT
>TRBV4-1|TRBJ2-5|-|TRBD1
CASSQQRTGQQETQYF
TGCGCCAGCAGCCAACAAAGGACAGGTCAGCAAGAGACCCAGTACTTC
>TRBV5-1|TRBJ1-4|-|TRBD1
CASSKGQGRSNEKLFF
TGCGCCAGCAGCAAAGGACAGGGCCGAAGTAATGAAAAACTGTTTTTT
>TRBV6-5|TRBJ2-1|once|-
CASSPRRAYNEQFF
TGTGCCAGCTCCCCGAGGCGAGCCTACAATGAGCAGTTCTTC
>TRBV5-1|TRBJ2-5|-|TRBD1
CASSLKTGTGLETQYF
TGCGCCAGCAGCTTAAAGACCGGGACAGGGCTTGAGACCCAGTACTTC
>TRBV30|TRBJ1-3|-|TRBD1
CAWSVRGTAGNTIYF
TGTGCCTGGAGTGTACGGGGGACAGCTGGAAACACCATATATTTT
>TRBV6-5|TRBJ1-4|-|-
CASSYESRTPKLFF
TGTGCCAGCAGTTACGAGTCCAGGACACCTAAACTGTTTTTT
>TRBV18|TRBJ1-1|-|-
CASSPGLGTEAFF
TGTGCCAGCTCACCAGGGCTGGGCACTGAAGCTTTCTTT
>TRBV27|TRBJ2-7|-|TRBD1
CASRAQGSLYEQYF
TGTGCCAGCAGAGCACAGGGGAGTCTCTACGAGCAGTACTTC
>TRBV7-9|TRBJ1-4|-|-
CASSEKAQGQNEKLFF
TGTGCCAGCAGCGAAAAAGCACAGGGTCAAAATGAAAAACTGTTTTTT
>TRBV5-1|TRBJ2-3|few|TRBD1
CASSLGQGGTDTQYF
TGCGCCAGCAGCTTGGGGCAGGGGGGCACAGATACGCAGTATTTT
>TRBV2|TRBJ1-1|-|-
CASSPFVGRTEAFF
TGTGCCAGCAGCCCCTTTGTAGGGAGGACTGAAGCTTTCTTT
>TRBV6-5|TRBJ1-2|-|TRBD1
CASTTGQGDYGYTF
TGTGCCAGCACCACCGGACAGGGGGACTATGGCTACACCTTC
>TRBV12-3/TRBV12-4|TRBJ1-2|-|-
CASRADRGGYTF
TGTGCCAGCAGGGCCGACCGGGGTGGCTACACCTTC
>TRBV30|TRBJ2-3|-|-
CASPGSADTQYF
TGTGCCTCCCCCGGGAGTGCAGATACGCAGTATTTT
>TRBV12-5|TRBJ2-1|few|TRBD2
CASGWGTSTSSYNEQFF
TGTGCTAGTGGTTGGGGGACTAGCACTAGCTCCTACAATGAGCAGTTCTTC
>TRBV11-2|TRBJ2-3|-|TRBD2
CASSLVRGGLGTDTQYF
TGTGCCAGCAGCTTAGTGCGGGGGGGCTTGGGCACAGATACGCAGTATTTT
>TRBV28|TRBJ1-2|-|-
CASSSGHWSGYTF
TGTGCCAGCAGTTCGGGACACTGGAGTGGCTACACCTTC